Following are 16 T cell receptor beta chains from one sample sequenced in a study of CD8 T cells in Susac syndrome. Reverse transcription of about 0.45 to 1 ug RNA was carried out with random hexamers. TCRdb reanalysed the immunoSEQ multiplex PCR reads using MiXCR and keeps one entry per CDR3 protein. The sample holds 170,000 or so distinct CDR3 sequences, roughly 95% seen once. Sequencing was performed on CD8+ T cells from PBMCs. The receptor set was obtained from a human donor with multiple sclerosis.

This clonotype was recorded once. The chain joins TRBV28 to TRBJ2-3; D gene unclear. V shed 8 bases and J shed 1 base, with 10 bases lying between them. CDR1 and CDR2 (germline): MDHEN, SYDVKM. The CDR3 runs to 13 residues. CDR3: CASSRVGTDTQYF. CDR3 bases: TGTGCCAGCTCTAGAGTGGGCACAGATACGCAGTATTTT.

This chain uses TRBV9 with TRBJ2-1, with TRBD1 matching 7 bases. Germline V gene lookup returns CDR1 SGDLS and CDR2 YYNGEE. The CDR3 has 13 residues. The junction had 9 bases not matched to a gene; V was cut back by 5 bases and J by 10 bases. The CDR3 protein is CASSDTGQREQFF. In DNA form, the CDR3 reads TGTGCCAGCAGTGACACGGGACAGAGAGAGCAGTTCTTC.

The chain carries TRBV12-3 or TRBV12-4 and TRBJ2-3, with D perhaps TRBD2 (6 bases). The CDR3 totals 16 residues. V dropped 5 bases and J dropped 4 bases, with 19 bases sitting between them. The CDR3 loop reads CASSLLAAQRPDTQYF. CDR3 nucleotide sequence: TGTGCCAGCAGTCTCTTAGCGGCCCAGCGGCCAGATACGCAGTATTTT.

This rearrangement joins TRBV28 to TRBJ2-7; 7 bases are a match to TRBD2. The CDR3 is made up of 18 amino acids. Germline loops: CDR1 MDHEN, CDR2 SYDVKM. Germline trimming cut 0 bases from V and 1 base from J; bases unmatched to any gene: 12. The CDR3 DNA sequence: TGTGCCAGCAGTTTATGTTTGCGGGAGCGCCCGAATTCCTACGAGCAGTACTTC. Translated: CASSLCLRERPNSYEQYF.

V and J are TRBV27 and TRBJ2-1; no firm D call. The CDR3 is 16 amino acids. Trimming took 8 bases from V and 0 from J, leaving 17 bases between them. CDR1 and CDR2 from the germline V gene are MNHEY and SMNVEV (reference sequence). This CDR3 reads CASGREVQYSYNEQFF. The CDR3 DNA reads TGTGCCAGCGGAAGAGAAGTTCAGTACTCCTACAATGAGCAGTTCTTC.

The chain recombines TRBV27 with TRBJ2-7, with TRBD2 matching over 7 bases. Trimming cost V 6 bases and J 5 bases; bases outside gene matches: 10. The germline V gene encodes CDR1 MNHEY and CDR2 SMNVEV (reference sequence). This CDR3 has 14 amino acids. The DNA for the CDR3 is TGTGCCAGCAGCTGGCGGGAGCGCACCCACGAGCAGTACTTC. Encoded protein: CASSWRERTHEQYF.

This chain connects TRBV10-3 to TRBJ1-2, with D unresolved. This CDR3 region has 11 residues. Trimming pared 10 bases from V and 4 bases from J, leaving 10 bases between. Germline V lookup: CDR1 ENHRY, CDR2 SYGVKD. This CDR3 is CATAETYGYTF. DNA for the CDR3: TGTGCCACCGCAGAGACCTATGGCTACACCTTC.

On this clonotype itself: A junction end diverges from the germline sequence, so it may reflect a read error. The chain has TRBV11-2 and TRBJ2-1, with TRBD2 matching 14 bases. The CDR3 covers 21 residues. From germline, CDR1 is SGHAT and CDR2 FQNNGV. CDR3 coding DNA: TGTGCCAGCAGCTTATATTTCTCTGGGACTAGCGGGAGACCTCCCAAAAGTGAGCAGCTCTTC. Translation: CASSLYFSGTSGRPPKSEQLF.

This rearrangement joins TRBV29-1 to TRBJ1-1; tentatively, D is TRBD1 (5 bases). Trimming cost V 6 bases and J 1 base, with 18 bases left between them. Germline V gene data show CDR1 as SQVTM and CDR2 as ANQGSEA. This CDR3 comprises 15 residues. The CDR3 loop is CSVPGPLGQNTEAFF. Written as DNA, the CDR3 is TGCAGCGTGCCGGGACCACTTGGCCAGAACACTGAAGCTTTCTTT.

The chain combines TRBV28 with TRBJ2-7; D is possibly TRBD2 (6 bases). The germline V gene has CDR1 MDHEN and CDR2 SYDVKM. CDR3 length: 16 amino acids. Trimming took off 5 bases at V and 6 bases at J, with 23 bases between the two ends. The CDR3, as DNA: TGTGCCAGCAGTCAACCAAGGTCGGGAAAGGGAGGCGAGCAGTACTTC. Encoded protein: CASSQPRSGKGGEQYF.

V and J are TRBV20-1 and TRBJ2-7, with D unresolved. Germline V CDR1 and CDR2: DFQATT, SNEGSKA (reference sequence). The CDR3 has 12 amino acids. Trimming shortened V by 3 bases and J by 3 bases, and 9 bases separated the two germline ends. The CDR3 sequence is CSARAAGYEQYF. In DNA form, the CDR3 reads TGCAGTGCTAGGGCGGCAGGCTACGAGCAGTACTTC.

CDR3 sequence reads: CASSRDRGQETQYF. CDR3 coding DNA: TGTGCCAGCAGTCGGGACAGGGGGCAAGAGACCCAGTACTTC. V usage is TRBV28 and J usage is TRBJ2-5; 11 bases fit TRBD1. V shed 5 bases, J shed 2 bases, and the junction held 1 base outside the gene matches. This CDR3 comprises 14 residues. Germline V gene data show CDR1 as MDHEN and CDR2 as SYDVKM. Based on the CDR3 plus reference TRBV28 and TRBJ2-5, the full variable domain is DVKVTQSSRYLVKRTGEKVFLECVQDMDHENMFWYRQDPGLGLRLIYFSYDVKMKEKGDIPEGYSVSREKKERFSLILESASTNQTSMYLCASSRDRGQETQYFGPGTRLLVL.

The gene calls are TRBV27 and TRBJ1-2, with a possible D match to TRBD1 (6 bases). V lost 5 bases and J lost 1, with 8 bases in between. The germline CDR1 and CDR2 sequences are MNHEY and SMNVEV (reference sequence). There are 13 residues in the CDR3. The CDR3 loop reads CASSGQYNYGYTF. CDR3 DNA: TGTGCCAGCAGTGGACAGTATAACTATGGCTACACCTTC.

The chain carries TRBV27 and TRBJ1-2; D might be TRBD1 (6 bases). Deletions cut 4 bases from V and 1 base from J, with 10 bases between. This CDR3 comprises 14 residues. Germline-derived CDR1 and CDR2 are MNHEY and SMNVEV (reference sequence). CDR3: CASSSTGHNYGYTF. The CDR3 DNA sequence: TGTGCCAGCAGTTCGACAGGCCATAACTATGGCTACACCTTC.

The genes are TRBV29-1 and TRBJ2-7; D is perhaps TRBD1 or TRBD2 (5 bases each). V was trimmed by 2 bases and J by 0 bases, leaving 8 bases between them. Looked up from germline, CDR1 is SQVTM and CDR2 is ANQGSEA. The CDR3 has 13 residues. The CDR3 region has the DNA TGCAGCGTTGAAAGAGGGGACTCCTACGAGCAGTACTTC. Its translation is CSVERGDSYEQYF.

V is TRBV4-1 and J is TRBJ2-7; weak D call: TRBD2 (5 bases). V was trimmed by 3 bases and J by 5 bases, leaving 14 bases between them. CDR1 MGHRA and CDR2 YSYEKL come from the germline V gene. The CDR3 totals 14 residues. CDR3: CASSHPKRVDEQYF. For the CDR3, the DNA is TGCGCCAGCAGCCATCCGAAGAGGGTTGACGAGCAGTACTTC.